This T cell receptor beta chain was identified during a study of OX40 agonist ivuxolimab in advanced cancers. Study-level information: It was ivuxolimab, an agonistic anti-OX40 (CD134) antibody, that patients were treated with. Patients enrolled in dose escalation were diagnosed with hepatocellular carcinoma, melanoma, renal cell or head and neck cancer.

TCRdb's copy holds only in-frame clones and misses some; the assay was immunoSEQ multiplex PCR. Of around 77,000 clones listed, about nine tenths are singletons. Germline CDR1 LNHDA, CDR2 SQIVND (reference sequence). The V and J ends lost 10 bases and 5 bases respectively, with 17 bases between them. CDR3 length: 13 residues. The TCR sequence derives from an adult with an advanced solid tumor such as melanoma, head and neck, liver or kidney cancer. Specimen: CD4+ or CD8+ T cells sorted from blood, collected in a trial of the OX40 agonist ivuxolimab. V usage is TRBV19 and J usage is TRBJ1-1; a possible D gene is TRBD1 (6 bases). DNA of the CDR3: TGTGCCACCAAGGACAGTAGGGCGACTGAAGCTTTCTTT. It codes for CATKDSRATEAFF.